This T cell receptor beta chain originates from a study of shared clonotypes between healthy human individuals. Germline CDR1 reads SGHDT; CDR2 reads YYEEEE. The V segment lost 4 bases and the J segment 1 base; nucleotides outside the gene matches: 0. This CDR3 comprises 15 residues. The assay was immunoSEQ multiplex PCR, and TCRdb's table has in-frame clones only and misses some. The table lists around 500,000 clones, over 70% of them singletons, with roughly 12% in the top ten. On this clone itself: Given a far larger clone just one base away, this is likely a sequencing read error.

The source material was PBMCs. V usage is TRBV5-6 and J usage is TRBJ2-2, with 11 bases lining up with TRBD2. This clonotype originated in a woman in her thirties or forties in good health. Some clones in this sample may be carry-over from other donors' samples. The CDR3 spells CASSGTSGNTGELFF. CDR3 DNA sequence: TGTGCCAGCAGCGGGACTAGCGGGAACACCGGGGAGCTGTTTTTT.